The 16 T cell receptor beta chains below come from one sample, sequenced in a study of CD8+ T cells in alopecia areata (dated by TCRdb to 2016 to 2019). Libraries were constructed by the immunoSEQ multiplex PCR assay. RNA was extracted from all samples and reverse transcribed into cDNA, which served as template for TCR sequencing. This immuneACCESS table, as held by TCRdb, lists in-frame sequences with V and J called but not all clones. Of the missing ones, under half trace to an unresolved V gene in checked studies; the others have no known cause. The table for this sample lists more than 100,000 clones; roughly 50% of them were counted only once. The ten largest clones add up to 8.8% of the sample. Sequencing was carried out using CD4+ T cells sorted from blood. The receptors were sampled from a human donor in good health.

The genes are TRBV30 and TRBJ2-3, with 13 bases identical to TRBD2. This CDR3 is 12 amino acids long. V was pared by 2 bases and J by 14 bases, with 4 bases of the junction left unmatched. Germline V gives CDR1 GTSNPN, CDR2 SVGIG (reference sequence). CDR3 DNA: TGTGCCTGGAGTCAACTAGCGGGGGGGAGGTATTTT. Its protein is CAWSQLAGGRYF.

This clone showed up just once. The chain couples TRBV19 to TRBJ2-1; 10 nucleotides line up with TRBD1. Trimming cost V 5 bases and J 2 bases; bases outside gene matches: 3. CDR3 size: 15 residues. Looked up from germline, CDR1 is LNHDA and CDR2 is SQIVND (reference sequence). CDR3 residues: CASSLGQGTYNEQFF. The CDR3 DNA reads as TGTGCCAGTAGTTTGGGACAGGGGACCTACAATGAGCAGTTCTTC.

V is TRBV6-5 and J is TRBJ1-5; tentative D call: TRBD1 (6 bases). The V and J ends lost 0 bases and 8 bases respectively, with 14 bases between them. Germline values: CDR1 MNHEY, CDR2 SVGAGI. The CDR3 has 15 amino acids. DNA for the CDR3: TGTGCCAGCAGTTACTCGGGACACCCCAGTGAGCCCCAGCATTTT. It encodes CASSYSGHPSEPQHF.

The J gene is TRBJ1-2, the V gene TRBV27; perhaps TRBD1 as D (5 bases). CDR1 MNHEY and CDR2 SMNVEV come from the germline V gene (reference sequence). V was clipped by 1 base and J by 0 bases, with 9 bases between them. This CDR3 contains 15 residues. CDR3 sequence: CASSLYRGANYGYTF. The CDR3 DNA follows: TGTGCCAGCAGTTTATATCGAGGGGCTAACTATGGCTACACCTTC.

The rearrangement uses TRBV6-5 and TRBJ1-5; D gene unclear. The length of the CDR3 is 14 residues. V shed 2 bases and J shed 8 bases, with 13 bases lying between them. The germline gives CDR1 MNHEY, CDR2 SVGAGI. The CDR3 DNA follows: TGTGCCAGCAGTTACGTACAGAACTTTAAGCCCCAGCATTTT. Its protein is CASSYVQNFKPQHF.

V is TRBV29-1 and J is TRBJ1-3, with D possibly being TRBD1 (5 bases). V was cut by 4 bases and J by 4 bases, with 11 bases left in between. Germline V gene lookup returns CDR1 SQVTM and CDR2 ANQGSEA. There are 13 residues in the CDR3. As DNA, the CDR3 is TGCAGCGTTGCAGGGTCCCCAGGAAACACCATATATTTT. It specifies CSVAGSPGNTIYF.

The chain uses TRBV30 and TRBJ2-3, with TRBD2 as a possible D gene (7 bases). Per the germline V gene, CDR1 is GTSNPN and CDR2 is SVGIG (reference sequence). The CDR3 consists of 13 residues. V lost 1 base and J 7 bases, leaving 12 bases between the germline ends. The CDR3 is CAWSAGGLHTQYF. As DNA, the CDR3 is TGTGCCTGGAGTGCGGGGGGCCTTCATACGCAGTATTTT.

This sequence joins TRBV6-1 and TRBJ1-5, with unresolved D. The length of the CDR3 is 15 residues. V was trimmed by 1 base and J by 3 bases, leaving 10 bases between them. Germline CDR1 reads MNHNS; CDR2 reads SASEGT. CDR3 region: CASSEVPHVNQPQHF. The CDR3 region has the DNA TGTGCCAGCAGTGAAGTCCCACACGTCAATCAGCCCCAGCATTTT.

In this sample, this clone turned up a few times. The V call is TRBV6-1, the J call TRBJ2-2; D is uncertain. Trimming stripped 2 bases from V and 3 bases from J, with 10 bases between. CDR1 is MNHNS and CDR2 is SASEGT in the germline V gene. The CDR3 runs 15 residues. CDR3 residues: CASSERRTDTGELFF. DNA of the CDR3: TGTGCCAGCAGTGAACGGCGGACCGACACCGGGGAGCTGTTTTTT.

CDR3: CASSPKRGGGDTQYF. CDR3 nucleotides: TGTGCCAGCAGTCCCAAGCGGGGCGGTGGAGATACGCAGTATTTT. The J gene is TRBJ2-3, the V gene TRBV7-9; 7 nucleotides line up with TRBD2. Losses at the gene ends were 6 bases for V and 5 bases for J; bases not matched to a gene: 11. Per germline, CDR1 SEHNR and CDR2 FQNEAQ (reference sequence). The CDR3 runs 15 residues.

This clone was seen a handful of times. The CDR3 DNA sequence: TGTGCCAGCGGGGTACATACCTACGAGCAGTACTTC. The encoded protein is CASGVHTYEQYF. The chain employs TRBV21-1 and TRBJ2-7. TRBV21-1 constitutes a pseudogene. The CDR3 has 12 residues.

CDR3 in amino acids: CASWGLGTQETQYF. For the CDR3, the DNA is TGTGCCAGCTGGGGACTTGGAACGCAAGAGACCCAGTACTTC. V gene TRBV5-6 combines with J gene TRBJ2-5; D might be TRBD2 (6 bases). The V end lost 7 bases, the J end lost 2 bases, and 15 bases lay between the germline ends. The CDR3 runs 14 residues. CDR1 and CDR2 from the germline V gene are SGHDT and YYEEEE. Supplemented by reference TRBV5-6 and TRBJ2-5, the full variable domain reads DAGVTQSPTHLIKTRGQQVTLRCSPKSGHDTVSWYQQALGQGPQFIFQYYEEEERQRGNFPDRFSGHQFPNYSSELNVNALLLGDSALYLCASWGLGTQETQYFGPGTRLLVL.

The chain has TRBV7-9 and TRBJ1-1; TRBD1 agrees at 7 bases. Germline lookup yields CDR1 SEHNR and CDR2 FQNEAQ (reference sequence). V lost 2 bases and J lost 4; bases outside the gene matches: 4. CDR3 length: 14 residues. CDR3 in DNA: TGTGCCAGCAGCTTAACAGGGGAACTCACTGAAGCTTTCTTT. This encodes CASSLTGELTEAFF. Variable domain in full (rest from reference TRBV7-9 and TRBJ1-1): DTGVSQNPRHKITKRGQNVTFRCDPISEHNRLYWYRQTLGQGPEFLTYFQNEAQLEKSRLLSDRFSAERPKGSFSTLEIQRTEQGDSAMYLCASSLTGELTEAFFGQGTRLTVV.

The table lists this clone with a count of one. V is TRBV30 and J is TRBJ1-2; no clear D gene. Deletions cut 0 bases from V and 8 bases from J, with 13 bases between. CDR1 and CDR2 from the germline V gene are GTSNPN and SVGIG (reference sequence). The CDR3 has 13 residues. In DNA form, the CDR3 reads TGTGCCTGGAGTGTTTCCCTCCGGTGGGGCTACACCTTC. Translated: CAWSVSLRWGYTF.

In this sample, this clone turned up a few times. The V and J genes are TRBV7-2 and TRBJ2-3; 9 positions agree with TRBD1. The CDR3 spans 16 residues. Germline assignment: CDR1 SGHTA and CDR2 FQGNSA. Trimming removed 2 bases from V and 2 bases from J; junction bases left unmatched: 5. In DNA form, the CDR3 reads TGTGCCAGCAGCTTACCGGGACAGGGTCACACAGATACGCAGTATTTT. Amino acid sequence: CASSLPGQGHTDTQYF.

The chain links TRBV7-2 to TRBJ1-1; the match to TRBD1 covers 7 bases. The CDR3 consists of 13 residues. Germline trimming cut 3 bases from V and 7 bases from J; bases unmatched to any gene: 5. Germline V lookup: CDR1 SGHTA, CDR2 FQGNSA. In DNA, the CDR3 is TGTGCCAGCAGCTTCTCGACAGGGAGTGAAGCTTTCTTT. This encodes CASSFSTGSEAFF.